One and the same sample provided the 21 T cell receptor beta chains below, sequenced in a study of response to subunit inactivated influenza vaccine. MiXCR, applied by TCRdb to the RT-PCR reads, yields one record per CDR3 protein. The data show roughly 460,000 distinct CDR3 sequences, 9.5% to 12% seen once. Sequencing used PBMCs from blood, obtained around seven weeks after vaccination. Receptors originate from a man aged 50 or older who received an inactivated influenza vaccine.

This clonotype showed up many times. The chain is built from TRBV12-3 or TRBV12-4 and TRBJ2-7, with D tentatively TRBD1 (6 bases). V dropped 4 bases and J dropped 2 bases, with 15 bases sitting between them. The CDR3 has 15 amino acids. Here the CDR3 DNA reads TGTGCCAGCAGTTACGCGTACAGGGCCACCTACGAGCAGTACTTC. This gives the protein CASSYAYRATYEQYF.

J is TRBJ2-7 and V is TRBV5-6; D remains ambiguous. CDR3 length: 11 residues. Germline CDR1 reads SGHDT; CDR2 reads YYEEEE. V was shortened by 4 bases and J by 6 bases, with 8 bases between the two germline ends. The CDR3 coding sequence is TGTGCCAGCAGCGCGGACGGCGAGCAGTACTTC. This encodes CASSADGEQYF.

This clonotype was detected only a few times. The CDR3 sequence is CAISKGTGSPYEQYF. CDR3 DNA: TGTGCCATCAGTAAGGGGACAGGTTCACCCTACGAGCAGTACTTC. This chain links TRBV10-3 with TRBJ2-7; 8 nucleotides line up with TRBD1. CDR1 is ENHRY and CDR2 is SYGVKD in the germline V gene. V shed 5 bases, J shed 2 bases, and the junction held 8 bases outside the gene matches. The CDR3 sequence is 15 residues long.

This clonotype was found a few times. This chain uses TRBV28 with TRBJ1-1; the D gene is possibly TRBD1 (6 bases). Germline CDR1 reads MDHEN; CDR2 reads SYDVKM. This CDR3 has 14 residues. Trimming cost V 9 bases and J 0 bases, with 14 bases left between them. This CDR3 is CASHGDTVNTEAFF. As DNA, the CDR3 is TGTGCCAGTCACGGGGACACGGTGAACACTGAAGCTTTCTTT.

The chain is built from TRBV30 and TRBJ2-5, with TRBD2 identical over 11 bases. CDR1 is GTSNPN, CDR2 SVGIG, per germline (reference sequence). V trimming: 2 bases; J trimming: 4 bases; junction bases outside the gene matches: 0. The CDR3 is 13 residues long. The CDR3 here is CAWSTSGGETQYF. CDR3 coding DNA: TGTGCCTGGAGTACTAGCGGGGGAGAGACCCAGTACTTC. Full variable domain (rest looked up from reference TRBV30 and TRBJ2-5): SQTIHQWPATLVQPVGSPLSLECTVEGTSNPNLYWYRQAAGRGLQLLFYSVGIGQISSEVPQNLSASRPQDRQFILSSKKLLLSDSGFYLCAWSTSGGETQYFGPGTRLLVL.

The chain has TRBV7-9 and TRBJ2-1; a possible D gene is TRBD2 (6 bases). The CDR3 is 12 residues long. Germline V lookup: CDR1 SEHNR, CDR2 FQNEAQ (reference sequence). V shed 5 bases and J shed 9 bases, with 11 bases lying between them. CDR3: CASSPGLSEQFF. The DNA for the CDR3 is TGTGCCAGCAGCCCGGGACTGAGTGAGCAGTTCTTC.

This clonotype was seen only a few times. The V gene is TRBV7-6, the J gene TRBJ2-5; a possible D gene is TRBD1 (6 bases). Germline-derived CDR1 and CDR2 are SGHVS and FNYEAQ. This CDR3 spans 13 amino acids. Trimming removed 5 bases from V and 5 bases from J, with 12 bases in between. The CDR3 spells CASSRTGKETQYF. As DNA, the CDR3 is TGTGCCAGCAGCCGCACAGGGAAGGAGACCCAGTACTTC.

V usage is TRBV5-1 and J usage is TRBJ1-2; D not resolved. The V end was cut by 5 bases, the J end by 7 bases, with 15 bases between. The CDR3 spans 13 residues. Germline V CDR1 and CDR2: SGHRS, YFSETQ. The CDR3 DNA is TGCGCCAGCAGGAGCGTTAGTGGTGGTGGCTACACCTTC. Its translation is CASRSVSGGGYTF.

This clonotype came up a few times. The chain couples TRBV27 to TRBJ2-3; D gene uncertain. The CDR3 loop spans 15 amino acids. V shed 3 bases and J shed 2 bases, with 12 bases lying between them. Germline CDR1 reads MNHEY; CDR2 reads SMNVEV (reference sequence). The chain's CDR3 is CASSFVRALTDTQYF. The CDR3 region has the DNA TGTGCCAGCAGTTTTGTAAGGGCCCTCACAGATACGCAGTATTTT.

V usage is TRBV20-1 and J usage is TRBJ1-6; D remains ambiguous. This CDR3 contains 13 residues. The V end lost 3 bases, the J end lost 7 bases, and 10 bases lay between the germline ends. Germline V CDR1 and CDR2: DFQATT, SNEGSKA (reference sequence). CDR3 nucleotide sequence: TGCAGTGCTAGTCGACAAGAAAATTCACCCCTCCACTTT. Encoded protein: CSASRQENSPLHF.

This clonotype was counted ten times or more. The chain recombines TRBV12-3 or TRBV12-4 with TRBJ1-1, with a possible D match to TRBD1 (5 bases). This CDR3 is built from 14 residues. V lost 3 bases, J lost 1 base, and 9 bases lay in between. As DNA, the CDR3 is TGTGCCAGCAGTTTCCTCGGGGCGAACACTGAAGCTTTCTTT. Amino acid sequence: CASSFLGANTEAFF.

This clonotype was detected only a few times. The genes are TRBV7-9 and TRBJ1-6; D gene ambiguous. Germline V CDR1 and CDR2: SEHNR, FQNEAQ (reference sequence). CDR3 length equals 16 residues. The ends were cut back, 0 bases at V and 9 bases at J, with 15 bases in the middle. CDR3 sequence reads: CASSLAPMAAGSPLHF. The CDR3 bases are TGTGCCAGCAGCTTAGCGCCGATGGCAGCAGGTTCACCCCTCCACTTT.

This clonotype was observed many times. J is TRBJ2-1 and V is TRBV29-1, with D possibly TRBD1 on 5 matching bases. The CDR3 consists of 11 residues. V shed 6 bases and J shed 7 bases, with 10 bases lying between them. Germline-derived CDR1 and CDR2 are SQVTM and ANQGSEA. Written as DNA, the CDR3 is TGCAGCGTCGCAGGGTCTAATGAGCAGTTCTTC. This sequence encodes CSVAGSNEQFF.

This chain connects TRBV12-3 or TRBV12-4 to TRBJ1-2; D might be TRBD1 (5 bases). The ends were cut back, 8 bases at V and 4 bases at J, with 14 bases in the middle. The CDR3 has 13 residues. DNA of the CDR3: TGTGCCAGCTCTCGCGGGGCTAGCTATGGCTACACCTTC. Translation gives CASSRGASYGYTF.

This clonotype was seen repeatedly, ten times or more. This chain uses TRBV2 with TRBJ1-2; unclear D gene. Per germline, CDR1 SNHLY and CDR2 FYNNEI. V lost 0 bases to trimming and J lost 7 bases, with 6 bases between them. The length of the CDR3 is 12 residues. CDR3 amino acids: CASSEAFRGYTF. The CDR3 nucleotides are TGTGCCAGCAGTGAAGCCTTCCGTGGCTACACCTTC.

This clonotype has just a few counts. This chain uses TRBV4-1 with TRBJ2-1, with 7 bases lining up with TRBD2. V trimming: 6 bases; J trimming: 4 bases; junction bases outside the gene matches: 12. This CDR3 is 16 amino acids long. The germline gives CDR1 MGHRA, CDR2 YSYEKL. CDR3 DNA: TGCGCCAGCAGGCAGACTGGGACTACCTTATACAATGAGCAGTTCTTC. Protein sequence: CASRQTGTTLYNEQFF.

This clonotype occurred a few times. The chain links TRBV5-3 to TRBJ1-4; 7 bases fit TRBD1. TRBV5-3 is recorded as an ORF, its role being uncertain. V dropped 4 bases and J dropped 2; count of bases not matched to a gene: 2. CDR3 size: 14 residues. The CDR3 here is CARSQTGTNEKLFF. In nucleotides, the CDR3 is TGTGCCAGAAGCCAGACAGGGACTAATGAAAAACTGTTTTTT.

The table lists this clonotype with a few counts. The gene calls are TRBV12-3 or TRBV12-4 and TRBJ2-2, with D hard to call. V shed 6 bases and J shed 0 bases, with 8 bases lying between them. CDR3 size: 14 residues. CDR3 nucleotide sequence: TGTGCCAGCAGGGTAGAAGCGAACACCGGGGAGCTGTTTTTT. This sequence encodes CASRVEANTGELFF.

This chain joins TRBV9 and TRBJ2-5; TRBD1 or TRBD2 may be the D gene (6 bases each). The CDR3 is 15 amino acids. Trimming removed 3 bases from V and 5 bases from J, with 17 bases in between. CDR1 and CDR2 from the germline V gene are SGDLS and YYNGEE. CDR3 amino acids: CASSALGGTTETQYF. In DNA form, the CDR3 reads TGTGCCAGCAGCGCCTTAGGGGGGACAACGGAGACCCAGTACTTC. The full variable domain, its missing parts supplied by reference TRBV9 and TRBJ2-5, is DSGVTQTPKHLITATGQRVTLRCSPRSGDLSVYWYQQSLDQGLQFLIQYYNGEERAKGNILERFSAQQFPDLHSELNLSSLELGDSALYFCASSALGGTTETQYFGPGTRLLVL.

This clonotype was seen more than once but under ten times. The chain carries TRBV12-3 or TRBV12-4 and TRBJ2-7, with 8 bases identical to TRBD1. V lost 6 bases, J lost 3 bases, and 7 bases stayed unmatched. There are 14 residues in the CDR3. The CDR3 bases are TGTGCCAGCAGCTGGTCAGACAGGGGCTACGAGCAGTACTTC. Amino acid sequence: CASSWSDRGYEQYF.

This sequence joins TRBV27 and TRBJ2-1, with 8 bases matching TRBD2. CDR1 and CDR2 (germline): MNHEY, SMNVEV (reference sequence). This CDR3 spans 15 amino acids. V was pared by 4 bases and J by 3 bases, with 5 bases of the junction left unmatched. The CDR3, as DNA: TGTGCCAGCAGTTCGGGAGGGGCCTTCTACAATGAGCAGTTCTTC. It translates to CASSSGGAFYNEQFF.